A single sample gave rise to the 17 T cell receptor beta chains below, sequenced in a study of blood T cell repertoires in COVID-19. Assay used: immunoSEQ multiplex PCR; TCRdb lists only in-frame clones, some missing. The table shows fewer than 300,000 clones, with about 93% occurring only once. The sample consisted of PBMCs or T cells enriched from blood (not recorded which). The origin of the receptors is a woman in her 30s who had recovered from COVID-19.

This chain uses TRBV10-3 with TRBJ1-2, with 9 bases that match TRBD1. This CDR3 comprises 12 residues. In germline, CDR1 is ENHRY, CDR2 SYGVKD. The J segment lost 2 bases and the V segment lost 11 bases, leaving 3 bases of the junction unmatched. DNA for the CDR3: TGTGCCTCACAGGGGGCCAACTATGGCTACACCTTC. Amino acids: CASQGANYGYTF.

This chain links TRBV6-1 with TRBJ1-3; D gene unclear. The ends were cut back, 1 base at V and 4 bases at J, with 11 bases in the middle. Germline V gives CDR1 MNHNS, CDR2 SASEGT. The CDR3 is made up of 15 amino acids. CDR3 region: CASSEVTGSGNTIYF. The CDR3 DNA is TGTGCCAGCAGTGAAGTGACGGGTTCAGGAAACACCATATATTTT.

The chain couples TRBV6-2 or TRBV6-3 to TRBJ2-1, with 16 nucleotides matching TRBD2. Germline CDR1 reads MNHEY; CDR2 reads SVGEGT. The CDR3 length is 17 residues. Trimming took 1 base from V and 8 from J; bases not matched to a gene: 5. This CDR3 reads CASSYWMGLAGGDEQFF. The DNA of the CDR3 is TGTGCCAGCAGTTACTGGATGGGACTAGCGGGGGGGGATGAGCAGTTCTTC.

The rearrangement joins TRBV24-1 to TRBJ2-3; 7 bases align to TRBD1. CDR1 is KGHDR and CDR2 is SFDVKD in the germline V gene. The CDR3 has 15 residues. Trimming removed 1 base from V and 3 bases from J; junction bases left unmatched: 3. CDR3 amino acids: CATSDFKGATDTQYF. The CDR3 bases are TGTGCCACCAGTGATTTCAAGGGGGCGACAGATACGCAGTATTTT.

V and J are TRBV15 and TRBJ2-1; 14 bases fit TRBD2. CDR3 length equals 17 residues. The germline CDR1 and CDR2 sequences are LNHNV and YYDKDF (reference sequence). Trimming cost V 3 bases and J 6 bases; bases outside gene matches: 7. For the CDR3, the DNA is TGTGCCACCAGCAGGGGGACTAGCGGGAGCTCGGGCAATGAGCAGTTCTTC. This translates into CATSRGTSGSSGNEQFF.

The rearrangement uses TRBV27 and TRBJ2-7, with 11 nucleotides matching TRBD1. The CDR3 contains 14 residues. Trimming removed 4 bases from V and 5 bases from J; junction bases left unmatched: 4. Per the germline V gene, CDR1 is MNHEY and CDR2 is SMNVEV (reference sequence). The CDR3 coding sequence is TGTGCCAGCAGTTCCCGGACAGGGGGCGACGAGCAGTACTTC. It translates to CASSSRTGGDEQYF.

This rearrangement joins TRBV5-1 to TRBJ2-5; D is ambiguous. Per the germline V gene, CDR1 is SGHRS and CDR2 is YFSETQ. The CDR3 runs 15 residues. V was clipped by 0 bases and J by 2 bases, with 11 bases between them. Here the CDR3 reads CASSLGSRQQETQYF. CDR3 nucleotide sequence: TGCGCCAGCAGCTTGGGGAGTCGGCAGCAAGAGACCCAGTACTTC.

The chain combines TRBV6-5 with TRBJ2-1, with 14 bases aligning to TRBD2. Germline CDR1 reads MNHEY; CDR2 reads SVGAGI. V shed 6 bases and J 8 bases; nucleotides not matched to a gene: 6. CDR3 length equals 15 residues. The CDR3, as DNA: TGTGCCAGCAGGACGGGACTAGCGGGAGCCGATGAGCAGTTCTTC. Encoded protein: CASRTGLAGADEQFF.

The chain is built from TRBV5-1 and TRBJ2-1; tentatively, D is TRBD2 (6 bases). Between the trimmed V and J ends, which lost 4 bases and 8 bases, there was a span of 13 bases. The CDR3 extends over 13 amino acids. CDR1 SGHRS and CDR2 YFSETQ come from the germline V gene. This CDR3 reads CASSPEGRDEQFF. Here the CDR3 DNA reads TGCGCCAGCAGCCCGGAGGGCCGCGATGAGCAGTTCTTC. Looking up the rest from reference TRBV5-1 and TRBJ2-1 gives the full variable domain: KAGVTQTPRYLIKTRGQQVTLSCSPISGHRSVSWYQQTPGQGLQFLFEYFSETQRNKGNFPGRFSGRQFSNSRSEMNVSTLELGDSALYLCASSPEGRDEQFFGPGTRLTVL.

This rearrangement joins TRBV7-3 to TRBJ1-2; 8 positions agree with TRBD1. The ends lost 5 bases at V and 7 bases at J; junction bases unmatched: 6. The CDR3 runs 13 residues. In germline, CDR1 is SGHTA, CDR2 FQGTGA. In DNA, the CDR3 is TGTGCCAGCAGCGTGGACAGGGTCGGTGGCTACACCTTC. This sequence encodes CASSVDRVGGYTF.

The chain recombines TRBV6-5 with TRBJ2-2; 8 bases match TRBD2. Germline V gene lookup returns CDR1 MNHEY and CDR2 SVGAGI. The V gene end was trimmed by 5 bases and the J gene end by 6 bases; junction bases not matched to a gene: 5. The length of the CDR3 is 14 residues. CDR3 in amino acids: CASSLGGASGELFF. The DNA for the CDR3 is TGTGCCAGCAGTCTCGGGGGGGCCTCCGGGGAGCTGTTTTTT.

This clone occurred once. The V gene is TRBV14, the J gene TRBJ2-2; TRBD1 might be the D (7 bases). The CDR3 loop spans 15 amino acids. V dropped 4 bases and J dropped 6 bases, with 15 bases sitting between them. The germline V gene encodes CDR1 SGHDN and CDR2 FVKESK. CDR3 sequence reads: CASSRRQGGAGELFF. The CDR3 nucleotides are TGTGCCAGCAGCCGAAGACAGGGCGGGGCCGGGGAGCTGTTTTTT.

J is TRBJ1-1 and V is TRBV6-2 or TRBV6-3, with D maybe TRBD1 (6 bases). The CDR3 contains 13 residues. Between the trimmed V and J ends, which lost 3 bases and 7 bases, there was a span of 12 bases. The germline gives CDR1 MNHEY, CDR2 SVGEGT. As DNA, the CDR3 is TGTGCCAGCAGTTATGGACAGAGAGGTGAAGCTTTCTTT. Protein sequence: CASSYGQRGEAFF.

The chain carries TRBV6-2 or TRBV6-3 and TRBJ1-5, with 7 positions matching TRBD1. This CDR3 has 14 residues. Germline loops: CDR1 MNHEY, CDR2 SVGEGT. With V trimmed by 2 bases and J by 7 bases, 5 bases remained unmatched. CDR3 amino acids: CASSYPDRAQPQHF. As DNA, the CDR3 is TGTGCCAGCAGTTACCCAGACAGGGCCCAGCCCCAGCATTTT.

This clone was detected once. The J gene is TRBJ1-5, the V gene TRBV2; TRBD1 is a possible D gene (6 bases). CDR1 is SNHLY, CDR2 FYNNEI, per germline. Deletions cut 5 bases from V and 0 bases from J, with 11 bases between. This CDR3 is 15 amino acids long. The CDR3 reads CASSPGQTSNQPQHF. CDR3 sequence (DNA): TGTGCCAGCAGTCCCGGACAGACTAGCAATCAGCCCCAGCATTTT.

The rearrangement uses TRBV5-4 and TRBJ1-1; D remains ambiguous. The CDR3 totals 14 residues. CDR1 and CDR2 (germline): SGHNT, YYREEE (reference sequence). V lost 0 bases and J 1 base, leaving 7 bases between the germline ends. CDR3 region: CASSLGSENTEAFF. DNA for the CDR3: TGTGCCAGCAGCTTGGGGTCAGAGAACACTGAAGCTTTCTTT.

This chain connects TRBV5-1 to TRBJ1-1; maybe TRBD1 (6 bases). CDR1 and CDR2 (germline): SGHRS, YFSETQ. V was trimmed by 2 bases and J by 4 bases, leaving 12 bases between them. CDR3 length: 14 residues. In nucleotides, the CDR3 is TGCGCCAGCAGCTTTTCAGGGGTCTTCACTGAAGCTTTCTTT. Translating gives CASSFSGVFTEAFF.